Listed here is a single T cell receptor beta chain. This sample was taken from a study of blood T cell repertoires in COVID-19. For the study at large: T cells, B-cell-depleted T cells, or PBMCs provided the cDNA or gDNA that served as material.

Germline assignment: CDR1 SGDLS and CDR2 YYNGEE. With V trimmed by 7 bases and J by 7 bases, 6 bases remained unmatched. There are 14 residues in the CDR3. TCRdb's copy holds only in-frame clones and misses some; the assay was immunoSEQ multiplex PCR. The top ten clones hold 0.62% of a sample with 210,000 or so clones, roughly 90% of them seen once. The sample was peripheral blood. The chain carries TRBV9 and TRBJ1-6, with 9 bases identical to TRBD1. This receptor was identified in a man aged 45-65 years with acute or convalescent COVID-19. CDR3 in amino acids: CASGRGQGNSPLHF. The CDR3 nucleotides read TGTGCCAGCGGACGGGGACAGGGCAATTCACCCCTCCACTTT. The full variable domain, in which reference TRBV9 and TRBJ1-6 provide the parts outside the CDR3, is DSGVTQTPKHLITATGQRVTLRCSPRSGDLSVYWYQQSLDQGLQFLIQYYNGEERAKGNILERFSAQQFPDLHSELNLSSLELGDSALYFCASGRGQGNSPLHFGNGTRLTVT.